This TCR beta chain is from a study of cytomegalovirus exposure and HLA in healthy donors. This CDR3 is 14 amino acids long. Germline CDR1 is SGDLS and CDR2 is YYNGEE. Trimming shortened V by 0 bases and J by 5 bases, and 11 bases separated the two germline ends. Concerning this clone: Its antigen remains unknown.

Study observations and caveats: According to reports, the classifier identified cytomegalovirus status with high specificity and sensitivity. A later analysis revealed that TCR association rates differed between HLA loci, peaking at DRB1 and bottoming out at HLA-C. Usually a TCR sequence was rare, but some public TCRs were found in many donors. The authors enumerated 150 to 200 TCR beta chains as linked to cytomegalovirus.

A multiplex PCR was run with 60 Vbeta primers and 13 Jbeta primers. This table comes from immunoSEQ multiplex PCR, and its TCRdb copy is limited to in-frame clones, with some not included. Recorded for this sample: over 120,000 clones. The rearrangement uses TRBV9 and TRBJ2-5; D might be TRBD2 (6 bases). Sequenced sample: PBMCs. The sequence came from a male donor in good health and CMV-seronegative. CDR3 amino acids: CASSVGPGEETQYF. CDR3 in DNA: TGTGCCAGCAGCGTAGGACCGGGAGAGGAGACCCAGTACTTC.